This T cell receptor (beta chain) was sequenced for a study of CD8 T cells in ankylosing spondylitis. Via MiXCR, TCRdb re-called the 5' RACE reads, giving one row per CDR3 protein. The sample shows 35,000 to 45,000 distinct CDR3 sequences, about 11% of them seen only once. The sample holds one count of this clonotype. The junction departs from the called germline gene at one end, perhaps through a read error. The CDR3 has 18 residues. The clonotype originates from a male donor with ankylosing spondylitis or in good health (not recorded which). Sample: blood, either unsorted or a sorted T cell fraction (not recorded which). The V gene is TRBV12-3 or TRBV12-4, the J gene TRBJ2-1, with 14 bases identical to TRBD2. The DNA of the CDR3 is TGTACCAGCAGGTCGGGACTAGCGGGGGTTAAGACGTTGTATGAGCAGTTCTTC. Its translation is CTSRSGLAGVKTLYEQFF.